The 25 T cell receptor beta chains given below trace back to one sample, sequenced in a study of blood T cell repertoires in COVID-19. Some clones are missing from TCRdb's copy, which holds only in-frame ones; the method was immunoSEQ multiplex PCR. The table has 90,000 to 120,000 clones, under 95% seen once. Input material: peripheral blood. The receptor source for this set is a woman in her twenties or thirties with acute or convalescent COVID-19.

Written as DNA, the CDR3 is TGTGCCAGCAGTCTCCCTAGGGGTTCCTATAATTCACCCCTCCACTTT. Protein product: CASSLPRGSYNSPLHF. J is TRBJ1-6 and V is TRBV28, with D perhaps TRBD1 (5 bases). The CDR3 consists of 16 residues. Deletions cut 5 bases from V and 1 base from J, with 12 bases between. CDR1 is MDHEN and CDR2 is SYDVKM in the germline V gene.

The genes are TRBV7-2 and TRBJ1-3, with 10 bases lining up with TRBD1. The V gene end was trimmed by 4 bases and the J gene end by 4 bases; junction bases not matched to a gene: 4. Germline-derived CDR1 and CDR2 are SGHTA and FQGNSA. The CDR3 extends over 15 amino acids. The CDR3 DNA is TGTGCCAGCAGCTCCGGGGACAGGGGAGGAAACACCATATATTTT. This translates into CASSSGDRGGNTIYF. The whole variable domain, remainder taken from reference TRBV7-2 and TRBJ1-3, is GAGVSQSPSNKVTEKGKDVELRCDPISGHTALYWYRQSLGQGLEFLIYFQGNSAPDKSGLPSDRFSAERTGGSVSTLTIQRTQQEDSAVYLCASSSGDRGGNTIYFGEGSWLTVV.

The V call is TRBV10-3, the J call TRBJ1-2; a weak D match, TRBD1 (5 bases). V was trimmed by 2 bases and J by 4 bases, leaving 11 bases between them. Germline CDR1 ENHRY, CDR2 SYGVKD. The CDR3 consists of 14 residues. CDR3 sequence: CAISEELGGYGYTF. DNA for the CDR3: TGTGCCATCAGTGAGGAGTTGGGGGGCTATGGCTACACCTTC.

This clone was observed a single time. J is TRBJ2-1 and V is TRBV28; D uncertain. CDR1 and CDR2 from the germline V gene are MDHEN and SYDVKM. V was pared by 5 bases and J by 7 bases, with 15 bases between. This CDR3 has 14 residues. CDR3 coding DNA: TGTGCCAGCAGTCCCCTTTTGGCCGGGAATGAGCAGTTCTTC. Its translation is CASSPLLAGNEQFF. Using reference TRBV28 and TRBJ2-1 for the parts outside the CDR3, the full variable domain is DVKVTQSSRYLVKRTGEKVFLECVQDMDHENMFWYRQDPGLGLRLIYFSYDVKMKEKGDIPEGYSVSREKKERFSLILESASTNQTSMYLCASSPLLAGNEQFFGPGTRLTVL.

The chain is built from TRBV27 and TRBJ1-2; the match to TRBD1 covers 8 bases. The V and J ends lost 6 bases and 3 bases, in that order; junction bases with no gene match: 15. The germline gives CDR1 MNHEY, CDR2 SMNVEV (reference sequence). The CDR3 is 17 residues long. The CDR3 DNA reads as TGTGCCAGCAGCAACACCGGGACAGGTGACCTTGACTATGGCTACACCTTC. Translating gives CASSNTGTGDLDYGYTF.

The J gene is TRBJ2-1, the V gene TRBV7-3; 11 positions match TRBD2. J gave up 8 bases and V 0 bases, and 6 bases lay outside the gene matches. The CDR3 runs 16 residues. Germline loops: CDR1 SGHTA, CDR2 FQGTGA. CDR3 sequence reads: CASSLTFSGRADEQFF. CDR3 DNA: TGTGCCAGCAGCTTAACGTTTAGCGGGAGGGCGGATGAGCAGTTCTTC.

This chain links TRBV7-2 with TRBJ2-3, with 11 bases aligning to TRBD2. The CDR3 covers 16 residues. The V gene end was trimmed by 6 bases and the J gene end by 2 bases; junction bases not matched to a gene: 7. CDR1 and CDR2 (germline): SGHTA, FQGNSA. CDR3 nucleotide sequence: TGTGCCAGCAGGCCGGGGACTAGCGGTTACACAGATACGCAGTATTTT. It encodes CASRPGTSGYTDTQYF.

The chain is built from TRBV7-9 and TRBJ2-3; D may be TRBD1 (6 bases). The CDR3 runs to 16 residues. V was trimmed by 5 bases and J by 2 bases, leaving 17 bases between them. In germline, CDR1 is SEHNR, CDR2 FQNEAQ (reference sequence). CDR3 coding DNA: TGTGCCAGCAGCCGGACGCAGGGGACCCACACAGATACGCAGTATTTT. This translates into CASSRTQGTHTDTQYF.

This clone was seen once. The chain joins TRBV7-9 to TRBJ2-5; D possibly corresponds to TRBD1 (5 bases). The V and J ends lost 1 base and 1 base respectively, with 10 bases between them. This CDR3 region has 15 residues. CDR1 and CDR2 from the germline V gene are SEHNR and FQNEAQ (reference sequence). The CDR3 here is CASSLGYRTQETQYF. CDR3 nucleotides: TGTGCCAGCAGCTTAGGTTACAGGACCCAAGAGACCCAGTACTTC.

The V and J genes are TRBV30 and TRBJ2-3; D may be TRBD1 (8 bases). CDR1 is GTSNPN and CDR2 is SVGIG in the germline V gene (reference sequence). The CDR3 extends over 17 amino acids. The V gene lost 4 bases and the J gene lost 1 base, with 21 bases spanning the gap. In DNA form, the CDR3 reads TGTGCCTGGAAGGGGGGGCAGGGGGCGCTGGGCACAGATACGCAGTATTTT. Protein sequence: CAWKGGQGALGTDTQYF.

The chain combines TRBV30 with TRBJ1-1, with D perhaps TRBD1 (5 bases). V lost 0 bases and J 1 base, leaving 18 bases between the germline ends. Looked up from germline, CDR1 is GTSNPN and CDR2 is SVGIG (reference sequence). The CDR3 is 17 residues long. The CDR3 loop is CAWSVGQGEFSNTEAFF. The CDR3, as DNA: TGTGCCTGGAGTGTAGGGCAGGGTGAATTCTCGAACACTGAAGCTTTCTTT. Full variable domain (rest looked up from reference TRBV30 and TRBJ1-1): SQTIHQWPATLVQPVGSPLSLECTVEGTSNPNLYWYRQAAGRGLQLLFYSVGIGQISSEVPQNLSASRPQDRQFILSSKKLLLSDSGFYLCAWSVGQGEFSNTEAFFGQGTRLTVV.

The V and J genes are TRBV7-2 and TRBJ2-5; no clear D. Germline values: CDR1 SGHTA, CDR2 FQGNSA. The length of the CDR3 is 13 residues. V was trimmed by 4 bases and J by 14 bases, leaving 20 bases between them. CDR3 region: CASSSEPLRPGYF. The CDR3 region has the DNA TGTGCCAGCAGCTCCGAGCCGCTGCGTCCGGGTTACTTC.

V gene TRBV10-3 combines with J gene TRBJ2-7; 10 nucleotides match TRBD1. Germline CDR1 is ENHRY and CDR2 is SYGVKD. This CDR3 has 15 amino acids. Losses at the gene ends were 4 bases for V and 3 bases for J; bases not matched to a gene: 6. CDR3 DNA sequence: TGTGCCATCAGTGGGGGACAGGGGACAAACTACGAGCAGTACTTC. Translation gives CAISGGQGTNYEQYF.

The V call is TRBV4-3, the J call TRBJ1-1; 9 bases map to TRBD1. CDR1 is LGHNA and CDR2 is YSLEER in the germline V gene. This CDR3 contains 15 residues. J lost 5 bases, V lost 4 bases, and 8 bases had no gene match. The CDR3 is CASSPSGTGSTEAFF. The CDR3 bases are TGCGCCAGCAGCCCGTCGGGGACAGGGTCAACTGAAGCTTTCTTT.

V and J are TRBV28 and TRBJ1-5; weak D call: TRBD1 (5 bases). The CDR3 contains 16 residues. Trimming pared 6 bases from V and 5 bases from J, leaving 20 bases between. CDR1 is MDHEN, CDR2 SYDVKM, per germline. As DNA, the CDR3 is TGTGCCAGCAGCCCTACCGGGGGGGAAGGATATCAGCCCCAGCATTTT. It encodes CASSPTGGEGYQPQHF.

The chain links TRBV7-2 to TRBJ1-2; D unclear. CDR3 length: 15 residues. V lost 1 base to trimming and J lost 2 bases, with 11 bases between them. Germline V gives CDR1 SGHTA, CDR2 FQGNSA. The CDR3 bases are TGTGCCAGCAGCTTAGTCTACAGAGACAACTATGGCTACACCTTC. Protein: CASSLVYRDNYGYTF.

The genes are TRBV27 and TRBJ2-5, with D perhaps TRBD1 (7 bases). The CDR3 has 14 amino acids. Germline V gives CDR1 MNHEY, CDR2 SMNVEV (reference sequence). Trimming took off 8 bases at V and 5 bases at J, with 18 bases between the two ends. As DNA, the CDR3 is TGTGCCAGCCGTGGAGGGGGCAGGGTCGAGACCCAGTACTTC. It translates to CASRGGGRVETQYF.

The chain joins TRBV30 to TRBJ1-5; tentatively, D is TRBD1 (5 bases). CDR3 length: 19 amino acids. V lost 0 bases and J 0 bases, leaving 21 bases between the germline ends. Germline CDR1 GTSNPN, CDR2 SVGIG (reference sequence). In DNA, the CDR3 is TGTGCCTGGAGTGTACGGGGCGCGGGGATGGGCATTAGCAATCAGCCCCAGCATTTT. Translation: CAWSVRGAGMGISNQPQHF.

This clone was counted a single time. The V gene is TRBV28, the J gene TRBJ1-2; D unresolved. Trimming took off 6 bases at V and 6 bases at J, with 11 bases between the two ends. This CDR3 is 12 amino acids long. Germline V gene sequence: CDR1 MDHEN, CDR2 SYDVKM. This CDR3 is CASSSGSNGYTF. The CDR3 DNA is TGTGCCAGCAGCTCCGGGTCTAATGGCTACACCTTC.

The gene calls are TRBV19 and TRBJ2-7; the match to TRBD2 covers 10 bases. Trimming cost V 4 bases and J 3 bases; bases outside gene matches: 6. The germline V gene encodes CDR1 LNHDA and CDR2 SQIVND (reference sequence). The CDR3 runs 15 residues. The CDR3 region is CASSTKLAGRYEQYF. Here the CDR3 DNA reads TGTGCCAGTAGTACCAAACTAGCGGGGCGCTACGAGCAGTACTTC.

This clone was picked up one time. The CDR3: CASSTAEFAYEQYF. The CDR3 DNA reads TGCGCCAGCAGCACCGCGGAATTTGCCTACGAGCAGTACTTC. V gene TRBV5-1 combines with J gene TRBJ2-7, with D uncertain. The CDR3 has 14 amino acids. In germline, CDR1 is SGHRS, CDR2 YFSETQ. The V end was cut by 4 bases, the J end by 2 bases, with 13 bases between.

The gene calls are TRBV27 and TRBJ1-6, with 7 bases that match TRBD1. This CDR3 is 16 amino acids long. CDR1 and CDR2 from the germline V gene are MNHEY and SMNVEV (reference sequence). V trimming: 6 bases; J trimming: 7 bases; junction bases outside the gene matches: 12. CDR3 region: CASSRPGQRRNSPLHF. CDR3 nucleotide sequence: TGTGCCAGCAGCCGGCCGGGACAGAGGCGAAATTCACCCCTCCACTTT.

The J gene is TRBJ2-7, the V gene TRBV5-6; 11 bases agree with TRBD1. V trimming: 1 base; J trimming: 5 bases; junction bases outside the gene matches: 5. The CDR3 loop spans 15 amino acids. Germline V gene data show CDR1 as SGHDT and CDR2 as YYEEEE. This chain's CDR3 is CASSLSGTGGNEQYF. For the CDR3, the DNA is TGTGCCAGCAGCTTGTCTGGGACAGGGGGTAACGAGCAGTACTTC.

The chain couples TRBV12-5 to TRBJ1-2, with 11 positions matching TRBD1. CDR1 and CDR2 (germline): LGHNT, FRNRAP. CDR3 length: 16 amino acids. V shed 3 bases, J shed 5 bases, and the junction held 8 bases outside the gene matches. CDR3 nucleotide sequence: TGTGCTAGTGGTTTCCAACGGACAGGGGGCATATATGGCTACACCTTC. It translates to CASGFQRTGGIYGYTF.

The chain employs TRBV14 and TRBJ1-5, with 7 bases that match TRBD1. The CDR3 covers 19 residues. Trimming at V came to 4 bases and at J to 6 bases, leaving 21 bases not matched to a gene. Germline-derived CDR1 and CDR2 are SGHDN and FVKESK. This CDR3 is CASSPGPGQISSGSQPQHF. CDR3 in DNA: TGTGCCAGCAGCCCGGGGCCGGGACAGATAAGTTCAGGGAGTCAGCCCCAGCATTTT.